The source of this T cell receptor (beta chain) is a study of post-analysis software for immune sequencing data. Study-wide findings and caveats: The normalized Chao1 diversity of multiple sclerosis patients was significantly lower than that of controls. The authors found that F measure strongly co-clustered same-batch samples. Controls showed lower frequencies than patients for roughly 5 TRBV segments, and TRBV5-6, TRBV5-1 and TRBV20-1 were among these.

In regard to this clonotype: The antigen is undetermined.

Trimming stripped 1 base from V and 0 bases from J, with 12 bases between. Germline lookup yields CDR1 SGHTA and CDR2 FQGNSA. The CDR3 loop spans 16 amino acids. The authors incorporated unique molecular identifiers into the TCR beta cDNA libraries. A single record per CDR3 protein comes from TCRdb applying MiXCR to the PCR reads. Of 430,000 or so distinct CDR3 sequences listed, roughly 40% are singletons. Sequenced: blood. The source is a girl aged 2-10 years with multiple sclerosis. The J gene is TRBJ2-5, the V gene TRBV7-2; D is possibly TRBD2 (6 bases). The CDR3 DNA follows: TGTGCCAGCAGCTTAGACGGGTGGGACTACCAAGAGACCCAGTACTTC. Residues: CASSLDGWDYQETQYF.